Listed here are 28 T cell receptor beta chains from one sample, sequenced in a study of shared clonotypes between healthy human individuals. Profiled with immunoSEQ multiplex PCR; TCRdb holds only in-frame clones, not every one. Here the sample spans roughly 2.2 million clones, approximately 95% being singletons. Source material: naive CD4+ T cells from PBMCs. Subset described: CD45RA+ positively selected. These receptors all stem from a man younger than 35 in good health. Some clones in this sample may be carry-over from other donors' samples.

The chain combines TRBV19 with TRBJ1-5; D not resolved. Germline V CDR1 and CDR2: LNHDA, SQIVND (reference sequence). The CDR3 totals 13 residues. V was pared by 3 bases and J by 6 bases, with 9 bases between. The CDR3 sequence: CASSILQAQPQHF. The CDR3 DNA sequence: TGTGCCAGTAGTATTCTACAAGCTCAGCCCCAGCATTTT.

This chain joins TRBV2 and TRBJ2-7; 7 positions match TRBD1. This CDR3 has 12 residues. The junction had 5 bases not matched to a gene; V was cut back by 7 bases and J by 5 bases. Germline CDR1 is SNHLY and CDR2 is FYNNEI. The CDR3 sequence is CASTLGGNEQYF. In DNA form, the CDR3 reads TGTGCCAGCACCCTAGGGGGCAACGAGCAGTACTTC. The complete variable domain, with remaining parts taken from reference TRBV2 and TRBJ2-7, reads EPEVTQTPSHQVTQMGQEVILRCVPISNHLYFYWYRQILGQKVEFLVSFYNNEISEKSEIFDDQFSVERPDGSNFTLKIRSTKLEDSAMYFCASTLGGNEQYFGPGTRLTVT.

For this clone: Other nucleotide sequences in the sample specify the same CDR3. The chain is built from TRBV5-1 and TRBJ1-4; the match to TRBD1 covers 12 bases. The CDR3 length is 15 residues. Unmatched junction bases numbered 9, after V lost 7 bases and J lost 8 bases. Germline V gene data show CDR1 as SGHRS and CDR2 as YFSETQ. This CDR3 reads CASSPPGTGGEKLFF. The CDR3 DNA reads as TGCGCCAGCTCTCCCCCGGGGACAGGGGGCGAAAAACTGTTTTTT.

The chain recombines TRBV10-3 with TRBJ1-3, with D tentatively TRBD1 (6 bases). The length of the CDR3 is 14 residues. The V end was cut by 3 bases, the J end by 9 bases, with 15 bases between. CDR1 and CDR2 (germline): ENHRY, SYGVKD. The DNA of the CDR3 is TGTGCCATCAGTGATAGCAGGGGAAGGGGCACCATATATTTT. It specifies CAISDSRGRGTIYF.

CDR3: CASSLEGVRRDTQYF. The CDR3 nucleotides are TGCGCCAGCAGCTTGGAGGGAGTTAGAAGAGATACGCAGTATTTT. The chain joins TRBV5-1 to TRBJ2-3, with D possibly TRBD2 on 5 matching bases. CDR1 and CDR2 (germline): SGHRS, YFSETQ. This CDR3 comprises 15 residues. The germline V and J ends were trimmed by 0 bases and 5 bases, with 13 bases remaining between them.

This chain connects TRBV28 to TRBJ2-1; 14 positions match TRBD2. Germline trimming cut 8 bases from V and 4 bases from J; bases unmatched to any gene: 7. The CDR3 length is 16 residues. CDR1 is MDHEN and CDR2 is SYDVKM in the germline V gene. The CDR3 spells CASRGLAGEGYNEQFF. The DNA of the CDR3 is TGTGCCAGCCGGGGACTAGCGGGAGAGGGGTACAATGAGCAGTTCTTC.

The V call is TRBV14, the J call TRBJ2-7, with a tentative D call TRBD2 (5 bases). From germline, CDR1 is SGHDN and CDR2 FVKESK. The CDR3 spans 13 residues. Trimming took 1 base from V and 3 from J, leaving 7 bases between them. In nucleotides, the CDR3 is TGTGCCAGCAGCCAAGCTAGCTTCTACGAGCAGTACTTC. It is translated as CASSQASFYEQYF. Combining the CDR3 with reference TRBV14 and TRBJ2-7 gives the whole variable domain EAGVTQFPSHSVIEKGQTVTLRCDPISGHDNLYWYRRVMGKEIKFLLHFVKESKQDESGMPNNRFLAERTGGTYSTLKVQPAELEDSGVYFCASSQASFYEQYFGPGTRLTVT.

Details on this clone: At the DNA level, this CDR3 is encoded by other sequences in the same sample as well. This rearrangement joins TRBV7-9 to TRBJ2-1; 14 bases align to TRBD2. Germline V lookup: CDR1 SEHNR, CDR2 FQNEAQ (reference sequence). With V trimmed by 3 bases and J by 0 bases, 1 base remained unmatched. The CDR3 has 17 residues. The CDR3 is CASSFGTSGSSYNEQFF. The CDR3 DNA follows: TGTGCCAGCAGCTTTGGGACTAGCGGGAGCTCCTACAATGAGCAGTTCTTC.

This rearrangement joins TRBV6-6 to TRBJ2-7; 8 bases align to TRBD2. Germline CDR1 is MNHNY and CDR2 is SVGAGI (reference sequence). The CDR3 runs 15 residues. Unmatched junction bases numbered 9, after V lost 6 bases and J lost 2 bases. The CDR3 nucleotides are TGTGCCAGCAGCCCCCCGGGACTAGGAGCCTACGAGCAGTACTTC. Encoded protein: CASSPPGLGAYEQYF.

J is TRBJ1-5 and V is TRBV28, with a possible D match to TRBD1 (5 bases). The CDR3 totals 13 residues. V gave up 10 bases and J gave up 7 bases, with 17 bases separating them. Germline V gene data show CDR1 as MDHEN and CDR2 as SYDVKM. The CDR3 protein is CATRTTAAQPQHF. The CDR3 region has the DNA TGTGCCACCAGGACAACCGCCGCCCAGCCCCAGCATTTT.

The rearrangement uses TRBV6-6 and TRBJ2-5; TRBD1 matches 7 bases. The CDR3 length is 14 residues. V lost 6 bases to trimming and J lost 0 bases; unmatched junction nucleotides: 4. Germline V CDR1 and CDR2: MNHNY, SVGAGI (reference sequence). The CDR3 bases are TGTGCCAGCAGGGGACAGTACAACCAAGAGACCCAGTACTTC. This gives the protein CASRGQYNQETQYF.

This clone was recorded only once. V gene TRBV7-3 combines with J gene TRBJ2-2; 12 nucleotides agree with TRBD1. CDR3 length equals 17 residues. V lost 2 bases, J lost 6 bases, and 7 bases stayed unmatched. Germline assignment: CDR1 SGHTA and CDR2 FQGTGA. The CDR3 nucleotides read TGTGCCAGCAGCTTATCCCGGGACAGGGGGCTTGCCGGGGAGCTGTTTTTT. Amino acid sequence: CASSLSRDRGLAGELFF.

The chain uses TRBV6-5 and TRBJ1-2; D uncertain. The CDR3 is 13 residues long. Between the trimmed V and J ends, which lost 4 bases and 8 bases, there was a span of 14 bases. Germline V gene sequence: CDR1 MNHEY, CDR2 SVGAGI. CDR3 loop: CASSSGRLGGYTF. CDR3 DNA: TGTGCCAGCAGTTCTGGCCGTTTGGGAGGCTACACCTTC.

A note on this clone: Other DNA sequences in this specimen translate into the identical CDR3. The chain's CDR3 is CASSFRRETQYF. CDR3 sequence (DNA): TGTGCCAGCAGTTTCCGTCGGGAGACCCAGTACTTC. J is TRBJ2-5 and V is TRBV28; D ambiguous. The germline gives CDR1 MDHEN, CDR2 SYDVKM. CDR3 length: 12 residues. The ends were cut back, 3 bases at V and 5 bases at J, with 7 bases in the middle.

This rearrangement joins TRBV4-3 to TRBJ1-4; possible D gene TRBD1, 5 bases. CDR3 length equals 16 residues. CDR1 is LGHNA and CDR2 is YSLEER in the germline V gene. V was clipped by 4 bases and J by 0 bases, with 12 bases between them. The CDR3 nucleotides are TGCGCCAGCAGCCTGGGGGGGGGAGCAACTAATGAAAAACTGTTTTTT. Its protein product is CASSLGGGATNEKLFF.

This chain joins TRBV7-9 and TRBJ1-2; D not certain. V was trimmed by 2 bases and J by 0 bases, leaving 10 bases between them. Germline CDR1 SEHNR, CDR2 FQNEAQ (reference sequence). The CDR3 extends over 15 amino acids. The CDR3 is CASSLSIGANYGYTF. DNA for the CDR3: TGTGCCAGCAGCTTATCGATTGGAGCTAACTATGGCTACACCTTC. Using reference TRBV7-9 and TRBJ1-2 for the parts outside the CDR3, the full variable domain is DTGVSQNPRHKITKRGQNVTFRCDPISEHNRLYWYRQTLGQGPEFLTYFQNEAQLEKSRLLSDRFSAERPKGSFSTLEIQRTEQGDSAMYLCASSLSIGANYGYTFGSGTRLTVV.

The chain uses TRBV1 and TRBJ2-1; the tabulated D call, TRBD2, remains unverified against the DNA. TRBV1 is assigned pseudogene status. CDR3 length: 18 residues. The CDR3 here is CTSSQDRGAGESYNEQFF. DNA for the CDR3: TGCACCAGCAGCCAAGATCGGGGAGCGGGAGAGTCCTACAATGAGCAGTTCTTC.

The gene calls are TRBV9 and TRBJ1-1; D not certain. Trimming took 1 base from V and 1 from J, leaving 8 bases between them. The CDR3 totals 14 residues. Germline lookup yields CDR1 SGDLS and CDR2 YYNGEE. DNA of the CDR3: TGTGCCAGCAGCGTAATGTCAGGGAACACTGAAGCTTTCTTT. Translated, it gives CASSVMSGNTEAFF.

The rearrangement joins TRBV7-2 to TRBJ1-2, with a tentative D call TRBD1 (6 bases). The CDR3 is 13 amino acids. Trimming left V 0 bases short and J 7 bases short, with 9 bases between. From germline, CDR1 is SGHTA and CDR2 FQGNSA. The CDR3 here is CASSLAGQGGYTF. The DNA for the CDR3 is TGTGCCAGCAGCTTAGCGGGACAAGGTGGCTACACCTTC.

The J gene is TRBJ1-4, the V gene TRBV5-1; weak D call: TRBD1 (5 bases). Germline V CDR1 and CDR2: SGHRS, YFSETQ. The V gene lost 1 base and the J gene lost 7 bases, with 17 bases spanning the gap. CDR3 length equals 16 residues. Here the CDR3 reads CASSLMSVTQGEKLFF. In DNA form, the CDR3 reads TGCGCCAGCAGCTTGATGTCAGTCACTCAGGGTGAAAAACTGTTTTTT.

To note about this clone: The same CDR3 arises from other DNA sequences in this sample as well. The J gene is TRBJ2-5, the V gene TRBV18; 10 bases are shared with TRBD1. This CDR3 comprises 15 residues. Trimming took 6 bases from V and 4 from J; bases not matched to a gene: 8. Germline CDR1 reads KGHSH; CDR2 reads LQKENI. This chain's CDR3 is CASSPRQGAGETQYF. CDR3 DNA sequence: TGTGCCAGCTCGCCGAGACAGGGGGCTGGAGAGACCCAGTACTTC.

In regard to this clone: Other nucleotide sequences from this sample produce the same CDR3. The chain is built from TRBV9 and TRBJ2-5; the D gene is possibly TRBD1 (6 bases). Trimming cost V 0 bases and J 2 bases, with 11 bases left between them. Germline V gene sequence: CDR1 SGDLS, CDR2 YYNGEE. This CDR3 contains 15 residues. The CDR3, as DNA: TGTGCCAGCAGCGTAGATGGGACAAGGCAAGAGACCCAGTACTTC. The encoded protein is CASSVDGTRQETQYF.

The chain uses TRBV5-1 and TRBJ2-7; D gene ambiguous. This CDR3 is 13 amino acids long. CDR1 SGHRS and CDR2 YFSETQ come from the germline V gene. With 2 bases removed from V and 2 bases from J, the gap between germline ends came to 8 bases. This CDR3 is CASSLSNPYEQYF. The CDR3 DNA reads TGCGCCAGCAGCTTATCGAACCCCTACGAGCAGTACTTC.

The chain is built from TRBV30 and TRBJ2-1; 10 nucleotides agree with TRBD2. Trimming at V came to 2 bases and at J to 2 bases, leaving 3 bases not matched to a gene. The CDR3 loop spans 15 amino acids. Germline V gene data show CDR1 as GTSNPN and CDR2 as SVGIG (reference sequence). The CDR3 DNA reads as TGTGCCTGGAGTTCAACTAGCGGGACCTACAATGAGCAGTTCTTC. It specifies CAWSSTSGTYNEQFF.

The chain carries TRBV28 and TRBJ1-2; no clear D gene. This CDR3 has 11 amino acids. The V end lost 3 bases, the J end lost 11 bases, and 10 bases lay between the germline ends. Germline V lookup: CDR1 MDHEN, CDR2 SYDVKM. The CDR3 DNA is TGTGCCAGCAGTTTGGGGAGATTTTACACCTTC. This sequence encodes CASSLGRFYTF.

V gene TRBV11-2 combines with J gene TRBJ2-7, with 11 bases that match TRBD1. The CDR3 sequence is 14 residues long. Germline CDR1 SGHAT, CDR2 FQNNGV. J was trimmed by 5 bases and V by 3 bases; bases with no gene match: 3. The CDR3 sequence: CASSFRTGGDEQYF. DNA for the CDR3: TGTGCCAGCAGCTTTAGGACAGGGGGCGACGAGCAGTACTTC.

V usage is TRBV5-4 and J usage is TRBJ2-7; D is possibly TRBD1 or TRBD2 (6 bases each). Per germline, CDR1 SGHNT and CDR2 YYREEE (reference sequence). V gave up 4 bases and J gave up 5 bases, with 16 bases separating them. The CDR3 is 14 amino acids. Written as DNA, the CDR3 is TGTGCCAGCAGCCCCCGTCGGGGGCTCGACGAGCAGTACTTC. The encoded protein is CASSPRRGLDEQYF. The full variable domain, rest sourced from reference TRBV5-4 and TRBJ2-7, is ETGVTQSPTHLIKTRGQQVTLRCSSQSGHNTVSWYQQALGQGPQFIFQYYREEENGRGNFPPRFSGLQFPNYSSELNVNALELDDSALYLCASSPRRGLDEQYFGPGTRLTVT.

This CDR3 is CASSVGGQTSYNEQFF. The CDR3 DNA reads TGTGCCAGCAGCGTAGGAGGACAGACATCCTACAATGAGCAGTTCTTC. The gene calls are TRBV9 and TRBJ2-1, with D possibly TRBD1 on 6 matching bases. The CDR3 is made up of 16 amino acids. The germline V and J ends were trimmed by 0 bases and 1 base, with 11 bases remaining between them. Germline CDR1 SGDLS, CDR2 YYNGEE. The full variable domain, with the rest looked up from reference TRBV9 and TRBJ2-1, is DSGVTQTPKHLITATGQRVTLRCSPRSGDLSVYWYQQSLDQGLQFLIQYYNGEERAKGNILERFSAQQFPDLHSELNLSSLELGDSALYFCASSVGGQTSYNEQFFGPGTRLTVL.